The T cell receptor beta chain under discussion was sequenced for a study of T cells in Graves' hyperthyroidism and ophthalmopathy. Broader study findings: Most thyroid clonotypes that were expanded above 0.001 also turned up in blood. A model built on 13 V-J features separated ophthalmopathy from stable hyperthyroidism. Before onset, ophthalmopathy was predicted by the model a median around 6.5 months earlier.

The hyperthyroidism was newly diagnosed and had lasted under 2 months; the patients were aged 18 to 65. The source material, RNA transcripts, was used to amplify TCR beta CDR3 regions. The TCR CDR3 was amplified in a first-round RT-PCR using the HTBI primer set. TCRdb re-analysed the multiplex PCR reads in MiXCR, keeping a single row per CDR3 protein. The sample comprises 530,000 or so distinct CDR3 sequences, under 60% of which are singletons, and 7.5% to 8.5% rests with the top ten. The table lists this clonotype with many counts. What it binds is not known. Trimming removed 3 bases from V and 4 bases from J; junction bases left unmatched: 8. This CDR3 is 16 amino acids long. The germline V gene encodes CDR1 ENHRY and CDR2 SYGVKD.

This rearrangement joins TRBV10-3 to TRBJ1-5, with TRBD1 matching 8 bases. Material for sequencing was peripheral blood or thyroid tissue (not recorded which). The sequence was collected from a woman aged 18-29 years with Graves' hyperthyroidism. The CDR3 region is CAISDPGTGYNQPQHF. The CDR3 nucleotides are TGTGCCATCAGTGATCCCGGGACAGGCTATAATCAGCCCCAGCATTTT.